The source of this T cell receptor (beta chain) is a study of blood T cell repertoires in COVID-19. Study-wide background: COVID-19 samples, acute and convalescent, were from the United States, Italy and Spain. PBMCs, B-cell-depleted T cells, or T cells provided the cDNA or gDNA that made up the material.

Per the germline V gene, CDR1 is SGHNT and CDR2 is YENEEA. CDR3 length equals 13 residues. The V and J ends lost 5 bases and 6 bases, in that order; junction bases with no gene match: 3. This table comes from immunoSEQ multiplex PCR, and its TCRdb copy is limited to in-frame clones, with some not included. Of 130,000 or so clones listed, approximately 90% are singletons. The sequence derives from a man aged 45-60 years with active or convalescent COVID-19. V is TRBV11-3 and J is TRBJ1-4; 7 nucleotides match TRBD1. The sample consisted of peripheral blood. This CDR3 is CASSSGQDEKLFF. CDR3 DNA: TGTGCCAGCAGCAGCGGACAGGATGAAAAACTGTTTTTT.